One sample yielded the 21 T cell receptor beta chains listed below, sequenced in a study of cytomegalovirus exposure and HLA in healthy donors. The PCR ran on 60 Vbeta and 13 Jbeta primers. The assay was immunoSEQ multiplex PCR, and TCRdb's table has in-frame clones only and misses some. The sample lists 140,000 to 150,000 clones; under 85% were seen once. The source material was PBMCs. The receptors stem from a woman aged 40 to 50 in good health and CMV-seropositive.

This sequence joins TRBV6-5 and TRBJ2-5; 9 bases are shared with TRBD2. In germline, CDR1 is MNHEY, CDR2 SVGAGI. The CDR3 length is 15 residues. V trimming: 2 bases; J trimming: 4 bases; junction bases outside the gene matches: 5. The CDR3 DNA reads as TGTGCCAGCAGTTACGCGGGGGGGCCCTTAGAGACCCAGTACTTC. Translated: CASSYAGGPLETQYF.

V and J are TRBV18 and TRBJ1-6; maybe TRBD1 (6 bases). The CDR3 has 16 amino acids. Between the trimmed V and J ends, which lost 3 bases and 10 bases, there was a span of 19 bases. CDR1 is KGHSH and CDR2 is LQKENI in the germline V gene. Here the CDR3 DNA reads TGTGCCAGCTCACCCGTTGGACAGATACTCACCTCACCCCTCCACTTT. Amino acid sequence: CASSPVGQILTSPLHF.

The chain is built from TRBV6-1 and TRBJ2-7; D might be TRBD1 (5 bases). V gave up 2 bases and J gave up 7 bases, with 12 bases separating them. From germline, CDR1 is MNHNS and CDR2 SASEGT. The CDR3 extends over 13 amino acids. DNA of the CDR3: TGTGCCAGCAGTGAACAGGGTTCCCTGGAGCAGTACTTC. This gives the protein CASSEQGSLEQYF.

CDR3 residues: CASSIGQVLAKNIQYF. In DNA form, the CDR3 reads TGCGCCAGCAGCATAGGACAGGTTCTAGCCAAAAACATTCAGTACTTC. The V gene is TRBV5-1, the J gene TRBJ2-4; TRBD1 agrees at 7 bases. From germline, CDR1 is SGHRS and CDR2 YFSETQ. J was trimmed by 0 bases and V by 4 bases; bases with no gene match: 7. The CDR3 sequence is 16 residues long.

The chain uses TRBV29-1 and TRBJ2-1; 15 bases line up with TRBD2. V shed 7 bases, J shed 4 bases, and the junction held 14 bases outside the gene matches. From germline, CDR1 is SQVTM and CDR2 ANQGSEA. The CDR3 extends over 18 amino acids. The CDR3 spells CSGGTSGGPTVPYNEQFF. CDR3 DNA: TGCAGCGGGGGGACTAGCGGGGGGCCCACTGTCCCATACAATGAGCAGTTCTTC.

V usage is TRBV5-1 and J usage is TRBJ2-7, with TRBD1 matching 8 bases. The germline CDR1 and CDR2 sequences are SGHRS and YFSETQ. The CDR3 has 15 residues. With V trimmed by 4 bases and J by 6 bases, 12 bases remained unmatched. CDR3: CASSPAGGEASEQYF. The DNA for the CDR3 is TGCGCCAGCAGCCCTGCAGGGGGCGAAGCCTCCGAGCAGTACTTC.

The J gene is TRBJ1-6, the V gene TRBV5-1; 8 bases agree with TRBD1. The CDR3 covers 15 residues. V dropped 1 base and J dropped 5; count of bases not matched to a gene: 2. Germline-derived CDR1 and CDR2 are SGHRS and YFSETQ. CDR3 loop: CASSLPDRDNSPLHF. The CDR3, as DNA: TGCGCCAGCAGCTTGCCGGACAGGGATAATTCACCCCTCCACTTT.

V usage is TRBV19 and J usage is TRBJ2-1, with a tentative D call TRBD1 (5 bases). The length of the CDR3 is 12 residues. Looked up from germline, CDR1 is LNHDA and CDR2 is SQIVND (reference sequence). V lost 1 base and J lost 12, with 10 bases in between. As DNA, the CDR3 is TGTGCCAGTAGTATAGCGGACAAATTGCAGTTCTTC. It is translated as CASSIADKLQFF.

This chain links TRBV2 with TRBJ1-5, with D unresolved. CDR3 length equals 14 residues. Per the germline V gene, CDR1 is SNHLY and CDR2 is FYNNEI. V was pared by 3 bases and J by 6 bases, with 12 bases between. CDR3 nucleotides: TGTGCCAGCAGTGACCGGATACCAGGTCAGCCCCAGCATTTT. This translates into CASSDRIPGQPQHF.

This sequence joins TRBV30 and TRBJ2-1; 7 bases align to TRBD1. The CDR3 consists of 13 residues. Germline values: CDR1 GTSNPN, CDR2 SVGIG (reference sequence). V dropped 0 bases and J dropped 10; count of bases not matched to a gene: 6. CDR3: CAWSVQGSAEQFF. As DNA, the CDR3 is TGTGCCTGGAGTGTACAGGGGTCGGCGGAGCAGTTCTTC.

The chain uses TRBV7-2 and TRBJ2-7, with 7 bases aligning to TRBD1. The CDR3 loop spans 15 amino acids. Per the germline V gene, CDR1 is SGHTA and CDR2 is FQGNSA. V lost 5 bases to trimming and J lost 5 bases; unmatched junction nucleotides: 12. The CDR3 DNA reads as TGTGCCAGCAGCGTTAGGACACAGGGGAGCAACGAGCAGTACTTC. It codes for CASSVRTQGSNEQYF. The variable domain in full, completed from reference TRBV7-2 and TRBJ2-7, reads GAGVSQSPSNKVTEKGKDVELRCDPISGHTALYWYRQSLGQGLEFLIYFQGNSAPDKSGLPSDRFSAERTGGSVSTLTIQRTQQEDSAVYLCASSVRTQGSNEQYFGPGTRLTVT.

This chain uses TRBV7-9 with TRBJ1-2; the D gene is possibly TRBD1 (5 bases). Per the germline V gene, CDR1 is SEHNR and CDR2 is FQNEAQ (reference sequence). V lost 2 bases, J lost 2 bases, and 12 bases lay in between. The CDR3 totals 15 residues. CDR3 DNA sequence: TGTGCCAGCAGCTTATCTTTGGGGCCGAACTATGGCTACACCTTC. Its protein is CASSLSLGPNYGYTF.

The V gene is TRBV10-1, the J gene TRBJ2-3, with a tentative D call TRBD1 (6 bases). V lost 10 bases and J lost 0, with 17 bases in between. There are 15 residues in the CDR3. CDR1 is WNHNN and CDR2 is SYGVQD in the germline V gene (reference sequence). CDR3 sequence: CATPHRDNSTDTQYF. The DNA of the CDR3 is TGCGCCACCCCCCACCGGGACAACAGCACAGATACGCAGTATTTT.

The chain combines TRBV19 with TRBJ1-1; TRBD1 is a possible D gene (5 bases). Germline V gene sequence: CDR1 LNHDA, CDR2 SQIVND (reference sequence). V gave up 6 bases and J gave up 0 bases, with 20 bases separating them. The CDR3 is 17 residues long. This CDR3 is CASRGRRASGMNTEAFF. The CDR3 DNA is TGTGCCAGTAGGGGGCGCAGGGCTTCGGGTATGAACACTGAAGCTTTCTTT.

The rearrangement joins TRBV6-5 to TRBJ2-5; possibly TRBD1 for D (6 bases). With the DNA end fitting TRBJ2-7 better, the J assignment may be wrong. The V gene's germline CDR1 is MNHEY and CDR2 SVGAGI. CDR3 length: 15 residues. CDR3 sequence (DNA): TGTGCCAGCAGACACGACAGGAAGAGCTCCTACGAGCAGTACTTC. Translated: CASRHDRKSSYEQYF.

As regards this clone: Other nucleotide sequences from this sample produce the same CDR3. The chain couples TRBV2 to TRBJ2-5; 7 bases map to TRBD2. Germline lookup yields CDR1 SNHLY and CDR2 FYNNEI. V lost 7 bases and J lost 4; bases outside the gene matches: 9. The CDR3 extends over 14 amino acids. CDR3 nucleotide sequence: TGTGCCAGCAAAGTGGGGAGGGTAGGAGAGACCCAGTACTTC. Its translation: CASKVGRVGETQYF. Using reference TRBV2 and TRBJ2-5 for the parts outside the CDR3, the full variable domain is EPEVTQTPSHQVTQMGQEVILRCVPISNHLYFYWYRQILGQKVEFLVSFYNNEISEKSEIFDDQFSVERPDGSNFTLKIRSTKLEDSAMYFCASKVGRVGETQYFGPGTRLLVL.

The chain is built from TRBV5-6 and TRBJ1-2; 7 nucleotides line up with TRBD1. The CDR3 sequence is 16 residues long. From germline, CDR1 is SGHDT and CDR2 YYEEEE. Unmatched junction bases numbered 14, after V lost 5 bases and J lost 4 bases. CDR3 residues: CASSASDRAPFYGYTF. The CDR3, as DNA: TGTGCCAGCAGTGCCTCCGACAGGGCCCCTTTCTATGGCTACACCTTC.

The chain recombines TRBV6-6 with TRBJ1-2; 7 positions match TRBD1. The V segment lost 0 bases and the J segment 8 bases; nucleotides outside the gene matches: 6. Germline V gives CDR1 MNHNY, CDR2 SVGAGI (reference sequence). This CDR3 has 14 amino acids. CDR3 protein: CASSYSTGSEGYTF. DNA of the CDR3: TGTGCCAGCAGTTACTCGACAGGGTCGGAGGGCTACACCTTC.

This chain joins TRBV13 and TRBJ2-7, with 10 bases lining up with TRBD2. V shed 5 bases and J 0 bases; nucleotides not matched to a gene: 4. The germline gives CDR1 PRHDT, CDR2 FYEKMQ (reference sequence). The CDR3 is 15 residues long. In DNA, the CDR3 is TGTGCCAGCAGCGTTCGGACTAGCGGCTCCTACGAGCAGTACTTC. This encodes CASSVRTSGSYEQYF.

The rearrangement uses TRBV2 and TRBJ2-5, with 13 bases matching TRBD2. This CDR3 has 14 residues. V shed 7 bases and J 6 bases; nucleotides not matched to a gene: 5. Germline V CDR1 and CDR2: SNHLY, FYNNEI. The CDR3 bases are TGTGCCAGCACCGGGACTAGCGGGGCAAAGACCCAGTACTTC. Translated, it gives CASTGTSGAKTQYF.

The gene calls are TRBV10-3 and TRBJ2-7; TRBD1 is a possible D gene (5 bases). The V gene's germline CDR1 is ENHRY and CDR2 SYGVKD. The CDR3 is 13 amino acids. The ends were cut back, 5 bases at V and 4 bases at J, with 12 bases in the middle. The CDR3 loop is CAISTGDQYEQYF. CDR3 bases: TGTGCCATCAGTACAGGAGACCAATACGAGCAGTACTTC.